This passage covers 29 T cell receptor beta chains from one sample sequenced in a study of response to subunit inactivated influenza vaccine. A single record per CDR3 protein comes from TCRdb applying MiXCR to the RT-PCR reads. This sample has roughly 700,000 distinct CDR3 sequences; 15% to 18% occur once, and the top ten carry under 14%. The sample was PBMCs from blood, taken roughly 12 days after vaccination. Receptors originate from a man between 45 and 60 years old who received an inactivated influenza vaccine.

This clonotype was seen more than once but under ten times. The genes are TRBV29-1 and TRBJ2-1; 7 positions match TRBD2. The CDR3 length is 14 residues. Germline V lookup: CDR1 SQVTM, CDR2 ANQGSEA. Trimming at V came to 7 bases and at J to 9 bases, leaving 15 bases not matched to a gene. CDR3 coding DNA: TGCAGCGCACATAGGCTAGCGGTTGAAAGTGAGCAGTTCTTC. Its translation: CSAHRLAVESEQFF.

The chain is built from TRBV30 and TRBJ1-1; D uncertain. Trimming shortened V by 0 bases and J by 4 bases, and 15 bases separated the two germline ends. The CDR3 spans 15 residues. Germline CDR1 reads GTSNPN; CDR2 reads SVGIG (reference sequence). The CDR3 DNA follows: TGTGCCTGGAGTGTACTCGGCTCGATGGGCACTGAAGCTTTCTTT. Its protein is CAWSVLGSMGTEAFF.

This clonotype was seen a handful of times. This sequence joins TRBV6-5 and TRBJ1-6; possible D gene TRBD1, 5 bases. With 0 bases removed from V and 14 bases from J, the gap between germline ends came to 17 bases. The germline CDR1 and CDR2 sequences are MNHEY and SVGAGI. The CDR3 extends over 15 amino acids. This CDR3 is CASSYSVQDYRALHF. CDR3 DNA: TGTGCCAGCAGTTACTCCGTACAGGATTATCGGGCCCTCCACTTT.

Here the CDR3 DNA reads TGTGCCAGCAGCTCCCCTACCGGTGAGCAGTTCTTC. Amino acids: CASSSPTGEQFF. The chain recombines TRBV7-2 with TRBJ2-1; D ambiguous. Trimming shortened V by 4 bases and J by 9 bases, and 10 bases separated the two germline ends. CDR1 SGHTA and CDR2 FQGNSA come from the germline V gene. The CDR3 runs to 12 residues.

The CDR3 DNA reads as TGCAGTGCTAGAGATACGATGAGGGGGACTCTTGCGAATGAGCAGTTCTTC. The encoded protein is CSARDTMRGTLANEQFF. The chain has TRBV20-1 and TRBJ2-1; D tentatively fits TRBD1 or TRBD2 (6 bases each). The CDR3 is 17 amino acids. The germline V gene encodes CDR1 DFQATT and CDR2 SNEGSKA (reference sequence). Trimming removed 0 bases from V and 7 bases from J, with 22 bases in between.

The CDR3 coding sequence is TGCGCCAGCAGGATGCTAGCGGGAGGAAACAATGAGCAGTTCTTC. Protein: CASRMLAGGNNEQFF. This rearrangement joins TRBV5-1 to TRBJ2-1; TRBD2 agrees at 11 bases. CDR1 is SGHRS, CDR2 YFSETQ, per germline. The CDR3 length is 15 residues. Trimming at V came to 5 bases and at J to 5 bases, leaving 6 bases not matched to a gene. Together with reference TRBV5-1 and TRBJ2-1, the CDR3 gives the full variable domain: KAGVTQTPRYLIKTRGQQVTLSCSPISGHRSVSWYQQTPGQGLQFLFEYFSETQRNKGNFPGRFSGRQFSNSRSEMNVSTLELGDSALYLCASRMLAGGNNEQFFGPGTRLTVL.

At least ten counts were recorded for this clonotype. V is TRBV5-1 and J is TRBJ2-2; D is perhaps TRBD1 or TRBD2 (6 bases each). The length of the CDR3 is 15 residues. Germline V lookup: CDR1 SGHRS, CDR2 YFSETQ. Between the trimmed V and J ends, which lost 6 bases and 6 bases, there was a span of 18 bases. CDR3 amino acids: CASMSQGGSAGELFF. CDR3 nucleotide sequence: TGCGCCAGCATGAGCCAAGGGGGGTCGGCCGGGGAGCTGTTTTTT.

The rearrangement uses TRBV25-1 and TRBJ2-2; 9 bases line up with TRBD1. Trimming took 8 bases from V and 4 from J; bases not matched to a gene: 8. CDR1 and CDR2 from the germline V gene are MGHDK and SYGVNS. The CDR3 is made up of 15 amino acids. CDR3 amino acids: CASGTGTGLTGELFF. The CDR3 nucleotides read TGTGCCAGCGGGACCGGGACAGGGCTCACCGGGGAGCTGTTTTTT.

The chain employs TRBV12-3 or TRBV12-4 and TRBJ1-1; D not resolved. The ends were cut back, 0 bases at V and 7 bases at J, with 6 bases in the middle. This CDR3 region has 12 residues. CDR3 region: CASSLASREAFF. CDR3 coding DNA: TGTGCCAGCAGTTTAGCTTCCCGTGAAGCTTTCTTT.

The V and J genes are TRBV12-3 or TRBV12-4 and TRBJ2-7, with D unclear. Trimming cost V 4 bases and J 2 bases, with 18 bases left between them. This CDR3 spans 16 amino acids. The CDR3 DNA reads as TGTGCCAGCAGTTCCGACTTGGGCCAAGGACCCTACGAGCAGTACTTC. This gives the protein CASSSDLGQGPYEQYF.

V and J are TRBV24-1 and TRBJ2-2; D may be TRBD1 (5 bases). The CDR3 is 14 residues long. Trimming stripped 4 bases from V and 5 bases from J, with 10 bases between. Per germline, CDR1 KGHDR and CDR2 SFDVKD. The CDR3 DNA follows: TGTGCCACCAGTGAGGCAGGGTTTACCGGGGAGCTGTTTTTT. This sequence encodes CATSEAGFTGELFF.

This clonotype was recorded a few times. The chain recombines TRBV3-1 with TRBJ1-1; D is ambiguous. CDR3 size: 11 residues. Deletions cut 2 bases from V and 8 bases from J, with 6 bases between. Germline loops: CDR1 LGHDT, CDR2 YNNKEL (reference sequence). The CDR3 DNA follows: TGTGCCAGCAGCCAATCCGGCGAAGCTTTCTTT. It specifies CASSQSGEAFF.

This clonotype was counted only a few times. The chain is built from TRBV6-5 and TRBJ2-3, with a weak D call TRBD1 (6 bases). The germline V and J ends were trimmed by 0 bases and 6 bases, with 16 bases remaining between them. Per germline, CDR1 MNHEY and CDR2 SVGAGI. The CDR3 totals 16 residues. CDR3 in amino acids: CASSYSPGHPKDTQYF. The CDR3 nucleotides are TGTGCCAGCAGTTACTCCCCGGGACATCCGAAGGATACGCAGTATTTT.

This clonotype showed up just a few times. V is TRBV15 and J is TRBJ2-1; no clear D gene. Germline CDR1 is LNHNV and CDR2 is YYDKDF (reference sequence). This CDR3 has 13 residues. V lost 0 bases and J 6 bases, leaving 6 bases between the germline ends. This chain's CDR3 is CATSRDPLNEQFF. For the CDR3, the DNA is TGTGCCACCAGCAGAGATCCGCTCAATGAGCAGTTCTTC.

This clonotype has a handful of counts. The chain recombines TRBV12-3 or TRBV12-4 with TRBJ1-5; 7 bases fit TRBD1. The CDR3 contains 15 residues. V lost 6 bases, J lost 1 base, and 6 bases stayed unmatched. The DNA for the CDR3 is TGTGCCAGCAGGCCAAAGGGGGCGAGCAATCAGCCCCAGCATTTT. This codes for CASRPKGASNQPQHF.

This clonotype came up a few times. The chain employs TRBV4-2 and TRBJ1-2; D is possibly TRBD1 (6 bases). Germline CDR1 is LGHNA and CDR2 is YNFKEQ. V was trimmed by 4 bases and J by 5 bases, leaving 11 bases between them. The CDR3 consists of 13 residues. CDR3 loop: CASSRGQQYGYTF. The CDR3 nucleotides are TGTGCCAGCAGCCGTGGACAGCAGTATGGCTACACCTTC.

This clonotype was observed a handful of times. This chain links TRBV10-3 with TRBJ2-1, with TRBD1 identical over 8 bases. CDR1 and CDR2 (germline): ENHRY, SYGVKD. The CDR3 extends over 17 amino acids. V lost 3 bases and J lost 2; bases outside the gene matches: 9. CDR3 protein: CAISDPKTGDAYNEQFF. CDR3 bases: TGTGCCATCAGTGACCCTAAGACAGGGGACGCCTACAATGAGCAGTTCTTC.

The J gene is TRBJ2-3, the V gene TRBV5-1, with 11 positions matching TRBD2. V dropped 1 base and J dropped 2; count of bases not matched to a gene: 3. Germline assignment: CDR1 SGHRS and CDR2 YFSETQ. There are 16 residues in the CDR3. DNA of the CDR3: TGCGCCAGCAGCTTGTCACTAGCGGGAGTCACAGATACGCAGTATTTT. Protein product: CASSLSLAGVTDTQYF.

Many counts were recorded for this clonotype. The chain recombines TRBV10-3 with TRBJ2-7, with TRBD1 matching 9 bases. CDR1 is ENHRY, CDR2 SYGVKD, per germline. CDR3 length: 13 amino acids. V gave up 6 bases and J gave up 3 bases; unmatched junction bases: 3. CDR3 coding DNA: TGTGCCATCAGCGGGACAGGGTACTACGAGCAGTACTTC. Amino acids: CAISGTGYYEQYF.

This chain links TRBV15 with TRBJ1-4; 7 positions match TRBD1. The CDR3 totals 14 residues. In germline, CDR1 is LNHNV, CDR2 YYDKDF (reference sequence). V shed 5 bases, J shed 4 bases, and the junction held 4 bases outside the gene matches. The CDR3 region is CATSEDRRNEKLFF. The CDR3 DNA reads TGTGCCACCAGCGAGGACAGGCGTAATGAAAAACTGTTTTTT.

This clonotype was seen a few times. The CDR3 region has the DNA TGTGCCTGGAGACAGATGAACACTGAAGCTTTCTTT. Translated: CAWRQMNTEAFF. V usage is TRBV30 and J usage is TRBJ1-1; D uncertain. The CDR3 runs to 12 residues. The germline V and J ends were trimmed by 3 bases and 0 bases, with 5 bases remaining between them. The germline V gene has CDR1 GTSNPN and CDR2 SVGIG (reference sequence). Drawing the rest from reference TRBV30 and TRBJ1-1, the complete variable domain is SQTIHQWPATLVQPVGSPLSLECTVEGTSNPNLYWYRQAAGRGLQLLFYSVGIGQISSEVPQNLSASRPQDRQFILSSKKLLLSDSGFYLCAWRQMNTEAFFGQGTRLTVV.

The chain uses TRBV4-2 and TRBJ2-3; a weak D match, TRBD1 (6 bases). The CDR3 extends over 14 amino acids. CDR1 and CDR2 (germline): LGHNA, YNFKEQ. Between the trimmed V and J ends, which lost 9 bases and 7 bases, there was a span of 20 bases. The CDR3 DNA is TGTGCCAGGAGCGCCGGACAGAGCATCTATACGCAGTATTTT. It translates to CARSAGQSIYTQYF.

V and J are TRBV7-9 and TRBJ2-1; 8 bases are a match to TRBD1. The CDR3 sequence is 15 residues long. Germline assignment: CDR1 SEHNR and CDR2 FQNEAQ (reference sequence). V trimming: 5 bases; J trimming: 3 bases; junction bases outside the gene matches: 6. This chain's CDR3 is CASSGQGAYYNEQFF. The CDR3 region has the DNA TGTGCCAGCAGCGGGCAGGGGGCTTACTACAATGAGCAGTTCTTC.

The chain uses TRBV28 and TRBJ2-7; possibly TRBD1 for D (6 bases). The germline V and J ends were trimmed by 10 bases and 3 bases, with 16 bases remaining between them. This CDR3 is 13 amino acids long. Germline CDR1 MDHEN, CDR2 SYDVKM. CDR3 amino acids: CATTSGASYEQYF. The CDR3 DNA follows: TGTGCCACCACCTCAGGGGCCAGCTACGAGCAGTACTTC.

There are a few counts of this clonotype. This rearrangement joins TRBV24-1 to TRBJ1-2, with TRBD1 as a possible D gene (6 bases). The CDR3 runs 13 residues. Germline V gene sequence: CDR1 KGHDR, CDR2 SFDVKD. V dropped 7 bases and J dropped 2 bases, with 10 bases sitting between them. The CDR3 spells CATSTGTNYGYTF. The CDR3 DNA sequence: TGTGCCACCAGCACCGGGACAAACTATGGCTACACCTTC.

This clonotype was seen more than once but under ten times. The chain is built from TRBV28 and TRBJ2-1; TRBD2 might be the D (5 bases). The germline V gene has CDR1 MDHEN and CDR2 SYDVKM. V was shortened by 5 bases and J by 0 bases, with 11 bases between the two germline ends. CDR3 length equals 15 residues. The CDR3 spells CASSHLGVSYNEQFF. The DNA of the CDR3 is TGTGCCAGCAGTCACCTCGGGGTCTCCTACAATGAGCAGTTCTTC.

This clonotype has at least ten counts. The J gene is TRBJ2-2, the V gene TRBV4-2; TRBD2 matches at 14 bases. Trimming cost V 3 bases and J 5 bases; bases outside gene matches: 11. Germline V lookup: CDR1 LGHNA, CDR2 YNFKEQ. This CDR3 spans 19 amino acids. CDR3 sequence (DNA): TGTGCCAGCAGCCATCGGACTAGCGGGGGGACCCGAGGTACCGGGGAGCTGTTTTTT. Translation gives CASSHRTSGGTRGTGELFF.

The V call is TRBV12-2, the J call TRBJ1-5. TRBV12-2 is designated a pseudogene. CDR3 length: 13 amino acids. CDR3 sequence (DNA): TGTGCAAGTCGCCCAGTTTTGGGTCAGCCCCAGCATTTT. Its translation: CASRPVLGQPQHF.

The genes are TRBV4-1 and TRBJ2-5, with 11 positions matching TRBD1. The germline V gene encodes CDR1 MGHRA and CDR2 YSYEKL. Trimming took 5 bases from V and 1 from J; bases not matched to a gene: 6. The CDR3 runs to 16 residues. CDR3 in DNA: TGCGCCAGCAGCACCGGACAGGGGGCAACCCAAGAGACCCAGTACTTC. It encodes CASSTGQGATQETQYF.